The TCR beta chain described here comes from a study of CD8+CD57+ T cells in acquired aplastic anemia. This clonotype turned up a few times. Its antigen is not known. Study-level points and caveats: Between patients and controls, twenty-nine CD8+ CDR3 sequences were found in common.

The CDR3 loop spans 13 amino acids. Per germline, CDR1 SQVTM and CDR2 ANQGSEA. V lost 5 bases and J 5 bases, leaving 15 bases between the germline ends. The template for TCR beta VDJ and CDR3 sequence profiling was genomic DNA. Via MiXCR, TCRdb re-called the reads, giving one row per CDR3 protein. The sample lists 150,000 to 200,000 distinct CDR3 sequences; about 64% were seen once. This TCR was recovered from a human donor in good health. Sequencing used sorted CD4+, CD8+, or CD8+CD57+ T cells (not recorded which) from PBMCs. The V and J genes are TRBV29-1 and TRBJ2-5; D is perhaps TRBD2 (6 bases). CDR3 nucleotides: TGCAGCGTTTCGACCAGTGGGGGGGAGACCCAGTACTTC. Amino acids: CSVSTSGGETQYF.